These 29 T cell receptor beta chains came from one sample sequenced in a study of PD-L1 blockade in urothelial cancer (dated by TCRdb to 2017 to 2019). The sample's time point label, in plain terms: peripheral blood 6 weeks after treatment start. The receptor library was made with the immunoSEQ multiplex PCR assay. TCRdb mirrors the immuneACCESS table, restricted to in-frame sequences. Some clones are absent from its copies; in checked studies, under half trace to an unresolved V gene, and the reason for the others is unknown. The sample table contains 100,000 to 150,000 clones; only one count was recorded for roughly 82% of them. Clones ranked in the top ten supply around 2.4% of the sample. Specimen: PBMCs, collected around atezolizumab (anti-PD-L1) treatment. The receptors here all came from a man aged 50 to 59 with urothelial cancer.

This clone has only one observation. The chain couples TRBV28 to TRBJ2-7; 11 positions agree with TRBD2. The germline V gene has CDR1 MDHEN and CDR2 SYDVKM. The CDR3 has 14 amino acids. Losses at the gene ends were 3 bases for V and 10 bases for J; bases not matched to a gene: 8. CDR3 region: CASSLISGRAGQYF. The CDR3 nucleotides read TGTGCCAGCAGTTTGATTAGCGGGAGGGCCGGACAGTACTTC. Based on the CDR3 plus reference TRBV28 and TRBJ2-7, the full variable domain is DVKVTQSSRYLVKRTGEKVFLECVQDMDHENMFWYRQDPGLGLRLIYFSYDVKMKEKGDIPEGYSVSREKKERFSLILESASTNQTSMYLCASSLISGRAGQYFGPGTRLTVT.

The CDR3 bases are TGTGCCAGCAGTTCCGGACTAGTCGGCACCGGGGAGCTGTTTTTT. Its translation: CASSSGLVGTGELFF. The chain uses TRBV27 and TRBJ2-2; 7 bases are shared with TRBD2. Germline V gene sequence: CDR1 MNHEY, CDR2 SMNVEV (reference sequence). Trimming took 4 bases from V and 4 from J; bases not matched to a gene: 6. This CDR3 is built from 15 residues.

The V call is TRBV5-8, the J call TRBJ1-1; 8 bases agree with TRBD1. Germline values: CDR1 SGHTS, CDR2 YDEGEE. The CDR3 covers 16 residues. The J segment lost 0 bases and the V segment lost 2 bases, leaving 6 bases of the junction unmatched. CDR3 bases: TGTGCCAGCAGCTTCCACAGGGGGACCCTGAACACTGAAGCTTTCTTT. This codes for CASSFHRGTLNTEAFF. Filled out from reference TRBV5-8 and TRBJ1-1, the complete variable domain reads EAGVTQSPTHLIKTRGQQATLRCSPISGHTSVYWYQQALGLGLQFLLWYDEGEERNRGNFPPRFSGRQFPNYSSELNVNALELEDSALYLCASSFHRGTLNTEAFFGQGTRLTVV.

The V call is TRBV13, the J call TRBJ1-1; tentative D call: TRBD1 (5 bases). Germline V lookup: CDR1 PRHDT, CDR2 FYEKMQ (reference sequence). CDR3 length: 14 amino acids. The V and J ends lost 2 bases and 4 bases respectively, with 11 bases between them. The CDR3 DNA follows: TGTGCCAGCAGCTTAAGGGGAGGTGCCACTGAAGCTTTCTTT. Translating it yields CASSLRGGATEAFF. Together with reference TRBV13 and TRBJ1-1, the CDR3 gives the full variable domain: AAGVIQSPRHLIKEKRETATLKCYPIPRHDTVYWYQQGPGQDPQFLISFYEKMQSDKGSIPDRFSAQQFSDYHSELNMSSLELGDSALYFCASSLRGGATEAFFGQGTRLTVV.

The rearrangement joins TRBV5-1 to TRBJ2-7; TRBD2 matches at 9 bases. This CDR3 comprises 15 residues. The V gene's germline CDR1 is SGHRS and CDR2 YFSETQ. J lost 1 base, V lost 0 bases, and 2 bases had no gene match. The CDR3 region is CASSLAAGGSYEQYF. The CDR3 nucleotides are TGCGCCAGCAGCTTGGCAGCGGGAGGTTCCTACGAGCAGTACTTC.

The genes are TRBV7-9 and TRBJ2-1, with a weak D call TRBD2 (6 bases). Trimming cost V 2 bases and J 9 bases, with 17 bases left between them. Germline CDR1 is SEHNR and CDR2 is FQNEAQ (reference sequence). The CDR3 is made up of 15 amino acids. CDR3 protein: CASSLKEVPGVEQFF. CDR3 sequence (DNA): TGTGCCAGCAGCTTAAAGGAGGTTCCGGGAGTTGAGCAGTTCTTC.

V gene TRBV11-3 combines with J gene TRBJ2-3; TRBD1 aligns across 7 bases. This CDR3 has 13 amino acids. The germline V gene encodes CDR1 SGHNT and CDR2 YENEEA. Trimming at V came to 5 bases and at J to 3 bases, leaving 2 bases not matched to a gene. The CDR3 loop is CASSPQGTDTQYF. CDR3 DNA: TGTGCCAGCAGCCCACAGGGGACAGATACGCAGTATTTT.

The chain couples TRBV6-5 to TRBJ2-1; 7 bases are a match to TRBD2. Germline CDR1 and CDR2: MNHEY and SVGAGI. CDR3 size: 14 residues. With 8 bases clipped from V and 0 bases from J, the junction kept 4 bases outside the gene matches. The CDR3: CASSRGSSYNEQFF. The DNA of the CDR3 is TGTGCCAGCTCCCGCGGGAGCTCCTACAATGAGCAGTTCTTC.

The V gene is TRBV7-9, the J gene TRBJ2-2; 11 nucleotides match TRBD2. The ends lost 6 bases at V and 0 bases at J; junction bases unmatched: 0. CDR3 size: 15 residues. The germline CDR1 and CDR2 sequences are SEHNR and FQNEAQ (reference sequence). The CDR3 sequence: CASRLAGANTGELFF. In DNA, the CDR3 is TGTGCCAGCAGACTAGCGGGAGCGAACACCGGGGAGCTGTTTTTT.

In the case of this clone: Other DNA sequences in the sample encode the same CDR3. For the CDR3, the DNA is TGTGCCAGCAGTTCTCCCGGGAACACCGGGGAGCTGTTTTTT. Translation gives CASSSPGNTGELFF. This sequence joins TRBV28 and TRBJ2-2; D gene unclear. Germline V gene sequence: CDR1 MDHEN, CDR2 SYDVKM. This CDR3 comprises 14 residues. V was cut by 4 bases and J by 1 base, with 7 bases left in between.

The DNA for the CDR3 is TGTGCCAGCAGCTCGGGACTCTACAATGAGCAGTTCTTC. Translating it yields CASSSGLYNEQFF. This rearrangement joins TRBV7-9 to TRBJ2-1, with D perhaps matching TRBD2 (6 bases). The V end lost 4 bases, the J end lost 3 bases, and 7 bases lay between the germline ends. The CDR3 covers 13 residues. The V gene's germline CDR1 is SEHNR and CDR2 FQNEAQ (reference sequence).

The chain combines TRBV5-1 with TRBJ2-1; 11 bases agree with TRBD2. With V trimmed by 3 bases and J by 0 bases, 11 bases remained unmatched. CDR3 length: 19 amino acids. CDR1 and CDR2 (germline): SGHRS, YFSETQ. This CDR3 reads CASSWRLTSGVSSYNEQFF. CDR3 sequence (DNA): TGCGCCAGCAGCTGGAGGCTGACTAGCGGGGTTAGCTCCTACAATGAGCAGTTCTTC. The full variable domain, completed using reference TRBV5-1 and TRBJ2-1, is KAGVTQTPRYLIKTRGQQVTLSCSPISGHRSVSWYQQTPGQGLQFLFEYFSETQRNKGNFPGRFSGRQFSNSRSEMNVSTLELGDSALYLCASSWRLTSGVSSYNEQFFGPGTRLTVL.

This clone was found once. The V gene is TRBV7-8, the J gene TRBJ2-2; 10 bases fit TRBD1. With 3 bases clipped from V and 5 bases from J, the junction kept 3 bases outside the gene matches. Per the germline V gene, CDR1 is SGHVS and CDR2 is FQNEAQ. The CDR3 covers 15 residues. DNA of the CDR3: TGTGCCAGCAGCTTCGACAGGGGGCGGACCGGGGAGCTGTTTTTT. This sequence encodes CASSFDRGRTGELFF. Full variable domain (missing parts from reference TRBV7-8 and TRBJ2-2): GAGVSQSPRYKVAKRGQDVALRCDPISGHVSLFWYQQALGQGPEFLTYFQNEAQLDKSGLPSDRFFAERPEGSVSTLKIQRTQQEDSAVYLCASSFDRGRTGELFFGEGSRLTVL.

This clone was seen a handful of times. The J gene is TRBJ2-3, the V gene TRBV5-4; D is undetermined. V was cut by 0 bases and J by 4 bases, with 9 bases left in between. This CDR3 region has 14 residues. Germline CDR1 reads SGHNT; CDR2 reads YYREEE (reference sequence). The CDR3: CASSLDLFADTQYF. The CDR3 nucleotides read TGTGCCAGCAGCTTGGACCTATTCGCAGATACGCAGTATTTT.

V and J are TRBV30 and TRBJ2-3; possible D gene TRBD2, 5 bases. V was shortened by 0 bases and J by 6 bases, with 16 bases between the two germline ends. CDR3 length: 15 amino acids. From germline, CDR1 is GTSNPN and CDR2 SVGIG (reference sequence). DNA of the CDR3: TGTGCCTGGAGTGTACAAATGACTATAGGGGATACGCAGTATTTT. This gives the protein CAWSVQMTIGDTQYF.

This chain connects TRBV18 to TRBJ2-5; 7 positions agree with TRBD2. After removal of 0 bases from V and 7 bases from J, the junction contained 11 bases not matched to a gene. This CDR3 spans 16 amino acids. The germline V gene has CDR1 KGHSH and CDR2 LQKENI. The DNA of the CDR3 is TGTGCCAGCTCACCACCCCTAGCGGTTCCCCCAGGGACCCAGTACTTC. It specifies CASSPPLAVPPGTQYF.

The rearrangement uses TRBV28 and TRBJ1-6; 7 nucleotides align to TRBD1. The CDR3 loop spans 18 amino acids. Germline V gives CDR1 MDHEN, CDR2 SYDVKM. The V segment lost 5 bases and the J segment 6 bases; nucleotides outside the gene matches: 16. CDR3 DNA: TGTGCCAGCAGTCGGGTCCGAGACAGGGATCGTCGTAATTCACCCCTCCACTTT. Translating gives CASSRVRDRDRRNSPLHF.

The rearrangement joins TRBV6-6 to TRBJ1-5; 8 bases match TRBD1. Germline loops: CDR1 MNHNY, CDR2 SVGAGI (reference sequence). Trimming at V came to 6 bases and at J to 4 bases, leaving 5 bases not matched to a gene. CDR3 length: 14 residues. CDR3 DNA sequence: TGTGCCAGCAGCCGACAGGGGTTGAATCAGCCCCAGCATTTT. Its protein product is CASSRQGLNQPQHF.

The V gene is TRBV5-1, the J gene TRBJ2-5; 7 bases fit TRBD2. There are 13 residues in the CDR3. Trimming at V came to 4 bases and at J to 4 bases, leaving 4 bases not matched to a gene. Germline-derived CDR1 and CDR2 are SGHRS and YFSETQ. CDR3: CASSGGGRETQYF. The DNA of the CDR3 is TGCGCCAGCAGCGGGGGGGGGAGAGAGACCCAGTACTTC.

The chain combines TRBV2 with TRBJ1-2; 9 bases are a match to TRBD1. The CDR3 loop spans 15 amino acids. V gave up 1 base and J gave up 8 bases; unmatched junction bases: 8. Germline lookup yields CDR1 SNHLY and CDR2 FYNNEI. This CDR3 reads CASSEDGDRVRGYTF. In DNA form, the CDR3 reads TGTGCCAGCAGTGAAGATGGGGACAGGGTTAGGGGCTACACCTTC.

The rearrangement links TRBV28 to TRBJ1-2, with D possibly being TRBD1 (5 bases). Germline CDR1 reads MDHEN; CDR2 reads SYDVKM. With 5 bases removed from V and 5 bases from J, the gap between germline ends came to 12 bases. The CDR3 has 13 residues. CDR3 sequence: CASSRPQGYGYTF. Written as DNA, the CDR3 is TGTGCCAGCAGTAGACCTCAGGGTTATGGCTACACCTTC.

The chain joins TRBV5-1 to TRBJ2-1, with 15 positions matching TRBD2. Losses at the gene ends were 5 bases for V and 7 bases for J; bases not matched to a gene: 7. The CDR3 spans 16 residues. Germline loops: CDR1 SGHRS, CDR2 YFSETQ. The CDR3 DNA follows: TGCGCCAGCAGAGCGGGACTAGCGGGAGGAGGGAATGAGCAGTTCTTC. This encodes CASRAGLAGGGNEQFF.

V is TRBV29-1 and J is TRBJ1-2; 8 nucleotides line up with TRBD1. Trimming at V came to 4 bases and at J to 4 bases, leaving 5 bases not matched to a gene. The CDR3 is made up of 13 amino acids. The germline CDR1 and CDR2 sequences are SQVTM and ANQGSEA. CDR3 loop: CSVGATGGYGYTF. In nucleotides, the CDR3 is TGCAGCGTTGGCGCTACAGGGGGCTATGGCTACACCTTC.

The CDR3 sequence: CAWATGLAAETQYF. CDR3 DNA sequence: TGTGCCTGGGCAACGGGACTAGCAGCAGAGACCCAGTACTTC. The chain has TRBV30 and TRBJ2-5; 9 bases match TRBD2. Losses at the gene ends were 5 bases for V and 4 bases for J; bases not matched to a gene: 8. Germline V gene data show CDR1 as GTSNPN and CDR2 as SVGIG (reference sequence). CDR3 length: 14 amino acids.

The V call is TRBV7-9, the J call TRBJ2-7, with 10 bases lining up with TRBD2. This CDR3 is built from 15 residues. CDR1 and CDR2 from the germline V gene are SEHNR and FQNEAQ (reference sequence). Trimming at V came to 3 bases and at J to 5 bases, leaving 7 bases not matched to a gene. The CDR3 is CASSFRTSGLHEQYF. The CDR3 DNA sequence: TGTGCCAGCAGCTTCCGGACTAGCGGCCTGCACGAGCAGTACTTC. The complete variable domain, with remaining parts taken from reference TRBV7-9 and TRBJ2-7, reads DTGVSQNPRHKITKRGQNVTFRCDPISEHNRLYWYRQTLGQGPEFLTYFQNEAQLEKSRLLSDRFSAERPKGSFSTLEIQRTEQGDSAMYLCASSFRTSGLHEQYFGPGTRLTVT.

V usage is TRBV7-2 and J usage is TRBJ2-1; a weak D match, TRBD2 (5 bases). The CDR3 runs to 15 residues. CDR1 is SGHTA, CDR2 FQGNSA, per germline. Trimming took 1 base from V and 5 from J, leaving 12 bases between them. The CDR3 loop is CASSLDTARDNEQFF. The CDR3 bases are TGTGCCAGCAGCTTAGACACGGCGCGGGACAATGAGCAGTTCTTC.

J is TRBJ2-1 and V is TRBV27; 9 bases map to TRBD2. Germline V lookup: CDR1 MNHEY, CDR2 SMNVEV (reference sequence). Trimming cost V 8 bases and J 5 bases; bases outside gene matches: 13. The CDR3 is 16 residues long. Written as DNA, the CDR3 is TGTGCCAGCGGACCGATCCTAGCGGGACCCCACAATGAGCAGTTCTTC. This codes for CASGPILAGPHNEQFF.

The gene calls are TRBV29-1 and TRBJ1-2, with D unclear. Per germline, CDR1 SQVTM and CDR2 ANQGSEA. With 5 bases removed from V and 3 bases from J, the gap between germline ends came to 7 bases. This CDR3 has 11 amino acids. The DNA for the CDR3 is TGCAGCGTTACCGGGTACTATGGCTACACCTTC. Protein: CSVTGYYGYTF. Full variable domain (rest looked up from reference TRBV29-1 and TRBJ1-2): SAVISQKPSRDICQRGTSLTIQCQVDSQVTMMFWYRQQPGQSLTLIATANQGSEATYESGFVIDKFPISRPNLTFSTLTVSNMSPEDSSIYLCSVTGYYGYTFGSGTRLTVV.

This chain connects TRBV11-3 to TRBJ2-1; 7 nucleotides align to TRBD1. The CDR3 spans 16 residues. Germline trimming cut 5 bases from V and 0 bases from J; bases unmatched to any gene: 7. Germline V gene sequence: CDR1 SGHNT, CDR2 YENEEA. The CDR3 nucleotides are TGTGCCAGCAGCCACAGGGGTCTAAGCTCCTACAATGAGCAGTTCTTC. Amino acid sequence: CASSHRGLSSYNEQFF.